One and the same sample provided the 7 T cell receptor beta chains below, sequenced in a study of blood T cell repertoires in COVID-19. The protocol was immunoSEQ multiplex PCR, while the TCRdb copy is restricted to in-frame clones and leaves out a portion. The sample has 340,000 or so clones; about 86% are singletons. Source material: peripheral blood. The origin of the receptors is a man aged 25 to 40 with active or convalescent COVID-19.

This chain joins TRBV7-9 and TRBJ1-2, with D maybe TRBD1 (5 bases). Germline V CDR1 and CDR2: SEHNR, FQNEAQ (reference sequence). Between the trimmed V and J ends, which lost 6 bases and 1 base, there was a span of 21 bases. The CDR3 extends over 17 amino acids. The chain's CDR3 is CASRPSRASQDNYGYTF. DNA of the CDR3: TGTGCCAGCAGACCAAGCAGGGCCTCTCAAGATAACTATGGCTACACCTTC.

The chain employs TRBV7-6 and TRBJ2-2, with TRBD1 matching 8 bases. The CDR3 extends over 16 amino acids. Germline V gene data show CDR1 as SGHVS and CDR2 as FNYEAQ. The J segment lost 2 bases and the V segment lost 5 bases, leaving 7 bases of the junction unmatched. CDR3 nucleotide sequence: TGTGCCAGCAGCCGAGGGACAGGCCACAACACCGGGGAGCTGTTTTTT. This translates into CASSRGTGHNTGELFF.

The chain has TRBV30 and TRBJ1-6; no clear D. Deletions cut 2 bases from V and 5 bases from J, with 13 bases between. The CDR3 loop spans 15 amino acids. CDR1 is GTSNPN and CDR2 is SVGIG in the germline V gene (reference sequence). CDR3 sequence reads: CAWSPQIKNNSPLHF. In DNA, the CDR3 is TGTGCCTGGAGTCCTCAGATAAAAAATAATTCACCCCTCCACTTT.

The chain carries TRBV6-2 or TRBV6-3 and TRBJ1-3; 7 nucleotides match TRBD1. Germline CDR1 MNHEY, CDR2 SVGEGT. This CDR3 is built from 15 residues. V was pared by 5 bases and J by 4 bases, with 8 bases of the junction left unmatched. CDR3 sequence: CASSRPTGIGNTIYF. CDR3 in DNA: TGTGCCAGCAGTCGACCGACAGGGATCGGAAACACCATATATTTT.

V usage is TRBV18 and J usage is TRBJ1-6, with D uncertain. There are 13 residues in the CDR3. Between the trimmed V and J ends, which lost 6 bases and 7 bases, there was a span of 10 bases. CDR1 is KGHSH, CDR2 LQKENI, per germline. The CDR3 DNA sequence: TGTGCCAGCTCGCTAGACGGGAATTCACCCCTCCACTTT. This gives the protein CASSLDGNSPLHF.

This chain links TRBV4-1 with TRBJ1-2, with D possibly matching TRBD1 (5 bases). V lost 0 bases and J 2 bases, leaving 13 bases between the germline ends. In germline, CDR1 is MGHRA, CDR2 YSYEKL. CDR3 length equals 16 residues. CDR3 in amino acids: CASSQERERQNYGYTF. The DNA for the CDR3 is TGCGCCAGCAGCCAAGAAAGGGAACGACAGAACTATGGCTACACCTTC.

This clone showed up just once. The V and J genes are TRBV7-4 and TRBJ1-1; D gene ambiguous. Germline assignment: CDR1 SGHVT and CDR2 SQSDAQ. This CDR3 spans 21 amino acids. The V gene lost 3 bases and the J gene lost 3 bases, with 32 bases spanning the gap. CDR3 in DNA: TGTGCCAGCAGCTTTCCGATCCGGGCCCCGGACGGGATTCTCGATCACACTGAAGCTTTCTTT. Protein: CASSFPIRAPDGILDHTEAFF.